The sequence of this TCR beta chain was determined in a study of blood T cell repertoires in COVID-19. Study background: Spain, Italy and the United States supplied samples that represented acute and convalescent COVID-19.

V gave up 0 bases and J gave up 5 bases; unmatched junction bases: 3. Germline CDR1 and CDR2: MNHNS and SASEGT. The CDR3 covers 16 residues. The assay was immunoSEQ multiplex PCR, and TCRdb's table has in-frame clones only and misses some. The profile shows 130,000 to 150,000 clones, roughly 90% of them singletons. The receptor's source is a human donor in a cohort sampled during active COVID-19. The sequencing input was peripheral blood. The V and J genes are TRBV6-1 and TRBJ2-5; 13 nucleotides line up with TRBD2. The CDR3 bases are TGTGCCAGCAGTGAAGCTGGACTAGCGGGGGCCGAGACCCAGTACTTC. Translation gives CASSEAGLAGAETQYF.